One and the same sample provided the 32 T cell receptor beta chains below, sequenced in a study of beta chain features in type 1 diabetes. Sequencing targeted expressed TCRB transcripts, as all isolated RNA had been reverse transcribed. TCRdb keeps only in-frame clones here, not all; method: immunoSEQ multiplex PCR. The table has about 350,000 clones, roughly a fifth seen once. Specimen: naive CD4+ T cells from blood. These receptors were obtained from a woman between 18 and 30 years old in good health.

The chain is built from TRBV2 and TRBJ2-7; a possible D gene is TRBD2 (5 bases). This CDR3 comprises 12 residues. Per germline, CDR1 SNHLY and CDR2 FYNNEI. Trimming took off 6 bases at V and 2 bases at J, with 8 bases between the two ends. CDR3 region: CASRAGTYEQYF. CDR3 in DNA: TGTGCCAGCAGGGCCGGGACCTACGAGCAGTACTTC.

Only a few counts were recorded for this clone. The chain carries TRBV7-2 and TRBJ1-1, with D uncertain. This CDR3 has 13 residues. Germline lookup yields CDR1 SGHTA and CDR2 FQGNSA. V was cut by 5 bases and J by 1 base, with 8 bases left in between. The CDR3 protein is CASSRDSNTEAFF. CDR3 coding DNA: TGTGCCAGCAGCCGAGATTCGAACACTGAAGCTTTCTTT.

The chain is built from TRBV29-1 and TRBJ2-5; D might be TRBD2 (5 bases). Looked up from germline, CDR1 is SQVTM and CDR2 is ANQGSEA. V lost 4 bases to trimming and J lost 4 bases, with 13 bases between them. There are 13 residues in the CDR3. CDR3 region: CSVARAAGETQYF. Here the CDR3 DNA reads TGCAGCGTTGCGCGGGCGGCGGGAGAGACCCAGTACTTC.

V gene TRBV10-3 combines with J gene TRBJ2-7; D gene uncertain. CDR3 length: 14 amino acids. Germline V gives CDR1 ENHRY, CDR2 SYGVKD. V gave up 4 bases and J gave up 0 bases, with 10 bases separating them. CDR3 nucleotides: TGTGCCATCAGTGTGGCAGCTAGCTCCTACGAGCAGTACTTC. This encodes CAISVAASSYEQYF.

This clone was detected only a few times. The J gene is TRBJ2-7, the V gene TRBV7-9; a possible D gene is TRBD2 (6 bases). The CDR3 totals 14 residues. The germline V gene encodes CDR1 SEHNR and CDR2 FQNEAQ (reference sequence). Trimming stripped 4 bases from V and 3 bases from J, with 13 bases between. The chain's CDR3 is CASSSIAENYEQYF. CDR3 nucleotide sequence: TGTGCCAGCAGCTCGATAGCGGAGAACTACGAGCAGTACTTC.

The chain carries TRBV30 and TRBJ2-1, with 7 nucleotides matching TRBD1. Germline CDR1 reads GTSNPN; CDR2 reads SVGIG (reference sequence). V lost 2 bases to trimming and J lost 1 base; unmatched junction nucleotides: 8. The CDR3 contains 16 residues. Here the CDR3 DNA reads TGTGCCTGGAGTCGACAGGGACAGAGTTCCTACAATGAGCAGTTCTTC. Its translation: CAWSRQGQSSYNEQFF. The variable domain in full, with the rest retrieved from reference TRBV30 and TRBJ2-1, is SQTIHQWPATLVQPVGSPLSLECTVEGTSNPNLYWYRQAAGRGLQLLFYSVGIGQISSEVPQNLSASRPQDRQFILSSKKLLLSDSGFYLCAWSRQGQSSYNEQFFGPGTRLTVL.

This clone was picked up a small number of times. The V call is TRBV2, the J call TRBJ2-7; D gene uncertain. Germline loops: CDR1 SNHLY, CDR2 FYNNEI. With 6 bases removed from V and 0 bases from J, the gap between germline ends came to 12 bases. The CDR3 totals 14 residues. CDR3: CASSVTASSYEQYF. The DNA for the CDR3 is TGTGCCAGCAGCGTGACGGCTAGCTCCTACGAGCAGTACTTC.

This clone was seen a handful of times. The chain employs TRBV4-1 and TRBJ2-7; 12 positions match TRBD2. The CDR3 loop spans 17 amino acids. J gave up 2 bases and V 4 bases, and 9 bases lay outside the gene matches. From germline, CDR1 is MGHRA and CDR2 YSYEKL. The CDR3 sequence is CASSPIGLAGPTYEQYF. The DNA of the CDR3 is TGCGCCAGCAGCCCAATTGGACTAGCGGGGCCTACCTACGAGCAGTACTTC.

V is TRBV2 and J is TRBJ1-2, with TRBD1 identical over 10 bases. V gave up 2 bases and J gave up 7 bases; unmatched junction bases: 4. CDR1 and CDR2 (germline): SNHLY, FYNNEI. CDR3 length: 14 amino acids. CDR3 protein: CASSERDRGFGYTF. Written as DNA, the CDR3 is TGTGCCAGCAGTGAAAGGGACAGGGGCTTTGGCTACACCTTC.

The V call is TRBV4-1, the J call TRBJ2-3, with 11 bases fitting TRBD2. Germline trimming cut 5 bases from V and 2 bases from J; bases unmatched to any gene: 9. Germline assignment: CDR1 MGHRA and CDR2 YSYEKL. The length of the CDR3 is 17 residues. In nucleotides, the CDR3 is TGCGCCAGCAGCGAAAGGGGACTAGCGGATTTCACAGATACGCAGTATTTT. Encoded protein: CASSERGLADFTDTQYF.

This clone has only a few counts. The CDR3 region has the DNA TGTGCCAGCAGTTACTCGACGGCGGGGGTGAGCACTGAAGCTTTCTTT. Protein sequence: CASSYSTAGVSTEAFF. The V call is TRBV6-5, the J call TRBJ1-1; tentative D call: TRBD1 (5 bases). Deletions cut 0 bases from V and 4 bases from J, with 15 bases between. Germline V gene data show CDR1 as MNHEY and CDR2 as SVGAGI. The CDR3 runs to 16 residues.

The chain employs TRBV9 and TRBJ1-2, with 7 bases identical to TRBD1. J gave up 4 bases and V 3 bases, and 3 bases lay outside the gene matches. The CDR3 covers 13 residues. CDR1 is SGDLS, CDR2 YYNGEE, per germline. In DNA form, the CDR3 reads TGTGCCAGCAGCGCACAGGGGAGCTATGGCTACACCTTC. It specifies CASSAQGSYGYTF.

This clone was recorded a few times. The rearrangement joins TRBV30 to TRBJ2-3, with 10 bases lining up with TRBD2. V was clipped by 2 bases and J by 4 bases; unmatched bases: 12. CDR1 and CDR2 from the germline V gene are GTSNPN and SVGIG (reference sequence). The CDR3 is made up of 17 amino acids. CDR3 DNA sequence: TGTGCCTGGAGTTTCACCCGAACTAGCGGGGTAGCAGATACGCAGTATTTT. Translating it yields CAWSFTRTSGVADTQYF.

The chain uses TRBV15 and TRBJ2-7; perhaps TRBD1 as D (6 bases). The germline V gene encodes CDR1 LNHNV and CDR2 YYDKDF (reference sequence). Deletions cut 4 bases from V and 6 bases from J, with 13 bases between. The CDR3 loop spans 13 amino acids. CDR3 in DNA: TGTGCCACCAGCATAAACAGGGCGGGCGAGCAGTACTTC. Protein sequence: CATSINRAGEQYF.

The chain couples TRBV13 to TRBJ2-5, with 9 bases identical to TRBD2. Germline V gene data show CDR1 as PRHDT and CDR2 as FYEKMQ (reference sequence). The CDR3 has 15 residues. The J segment lost 9 bases and the V segment lost 5 bases, leaving 13 bases of the junction unmatched. This chain's CDR3 is CASSILLAGPRAQYF. Written as DNA, the CDR3 is TGTGCCAGCAGCATCCTGCTAGCGGGGCCGCGGGCCCAGTACTTC.

The sample holds a few counts of this clone. Written as DNA, the CDR3 is TGTGCCAGCAGCTTGGGGCGGACAGGGGAGAACACTGAAGCTTTCTTT. Encoded protein: CASSLGRTGENTEAFF. This chain joins TRBV5-4 and TRBJ1-1, with 9 nucleotides matching TRBD1. Germline V lookup: CDR1 SGHNT, CDR2 YYREEE (reference sequence). The CDR3 sequence is 16 residues long. Unmatched junction bases numbered 4, after V lost 0 bases and J lost 1 base.

The chain uses TRBV6-1 and TRBJ1-5, with D maybe TRBD1 (6 bases). V dropped 5 bases and J dropped 3 bases, with 14 bases sitting between them. Germline V CDR1 and CDR2: MNHNS, SASEGT. The CDR3 covers 15 residues. The CDR3 bases are TGTGCCAGCAGTACCTCCGGACAGATCAATCAGCCCCAGCATTTT. Its translation is CASSTSGQINQPQHF.

The chain uses TRBV19 and TRBJ1-1, with no clear D. This CDR3 has 11 amino acids. Germline lookup yields CDR1 LNHDA and CDR2 SQIVND (reference sequence). The V gene lost 5 bases and the J gene lost 6 bases, with 7 bases spanning the gap. The DNA of the CDR3 is TGTGCCAGTAGTTCGCAGGCTGAAGCTTTCTTT. Translation: CASSSQAEAFF.

The chain uses TRBV30 and TRBJ2-1, with 7 bases fitting TRBD2. The germline V gene encodes CDR1 GTSNPN and CDR2 SVGIG (reference sequence). The CDR3 is 14 amino acids. Trimming cost V 2 bases and J 12 bases; bases outside gene matches: 13. The CDR3 protein is CAWSLVGTGGRQFF. The CDR3 nucleotides read TGTGCCTGGAGTCTGGTGGGAACGGGGGGAAGGCAGTTCTTC.

This clone was seen a few times. The chain combines TRBV30 with TRBJ2-1, with a weak D call TRBD1 (5 bases). The CDR3 totals 13 residues. The V end was cut by 5 bases, the J end by 6 bases, with 14 bases between. The germline gives CDR1 GTSNPN, CDR2 SVGIG (reference sequence). CDR3 amino acids: CAWGQGDPNEQFF. DNA of the CDR3: TGTGCCTGGGGTCAGGGCGATCCCAATGAGCAGTTCTTC.

This clone was picked up a small number of times. This chain uses TRBV7-2 with TRBJ2-1, with D unresolved. The CDR3 runs 14 residues. With 2 bases removed from V and 5 bases from J, the gap between germline ends came to 10 bases. Per the germline V gene, CDR1 is SGHTA and CDR2 is FQGNSA. CDR3 in amino acids: CASSLIADNNEQFF. For the CDR3, the DNA is TGTGCCAGCAGCTTAATCGCGGATAACAATGAGCAGTTCTTC.

This clone was seen a handful of times. The V call is TRBV20-1, the J call TRBJ1-1; D ambiguous. CDR1 and CDR2 from the germline V gene are DFQATT and SNEGSKA (reference sequence). The CDR3 length is 11 residues. V gave up 6 bases and J gave up 4 bases, with 9 bases separating them. The CDR3 sequence is CSAPEATEAFF. The DNA of the CDR3 is TGCAGTGCCCCCGAAGCCACTGAAGCTTTCTTT.

The sample holds a few counts of this clone. The chain joins TRBV5-1 to TRBJ2-5; TRBD1 agrees at 10 bases. The germline V gene encodes CDR1 SGHRS and CDR2 YFSETQ. CDR3 size: 15 residues. J gave up 5 bases and V 2 bases, and 6 bases lay outside the gene matches. The DNA for the CDR3 is TGCGCCAGCAGCTTCCAGACAGGGGGCGCGGAGACCCAGTACTTC. This encodes CASSFQTGGAETQYF.

J is TRBJ2-1 and V is TRBV29-1; D possibly corresponds to TRBD2 (6 bases). The germline V and J ends were trimmed by 0 bases and 12 bases, with 27 bases remaining between them. There are 17 residues in the CDR3. Germline V lookup: CDR1 SQVTM, CDR2 ANQGSEA. The CDR3 protein is CSVEDQVSGDPTMRQFF. The CDR3 bases are TGCAGCGTTGAAGATCAAGTCTCGGGAGATCCGACAATGAGGCAGTTCTTC.

This chain links TRBV4-2 with TRBJ2-2; D gene uncertain. CDR1 and CDR2 from the germline V gene are LGHNA and YNFKEQ. The CDR3 extends over 14 amino acids. Trimming took off 2 bases at V and 4 bases at J, with 8 bases between the two ends. In DNA form, the CDR3 reads TGTGCCAGCAGCCAAACGACAAGCACCGGGGAGCTGTTTTTT. Residues: CASSQTTSTGELFF.

This clone has just a few counts. This chain connects TRBV19 to TRBJ1-2; tentatively, D is TRBD1 (5 bases). This CDR3 comprises 11 residues. Per germline, CDR1 LNHDA and CDR2 SQIVND (reference sequence). The ends were cut back, 6 bases at V and 14 bases at J, with 16 bases in the middle. CDR3 protein: CASRNRIIETF. The CDR3 nucleotides read TGTGCCAGTAGAAACAGGATCATAGAAACCTTC.

This clone was recorded a few times. The chain has TRBV5-1 and TRBJ1-1, with 7 nucleotides matching TRBD1. Germline loops: CDR1 SGHRS, CDR2 YFSETQ. CDR3 length: 13 amino acids. V was pared by 5 bases and J by 4 bases, with 5 bases of the junction left unmatched. CDR3 region: CASREGAGTEAFF. The CDR3, as DNA: TGCGCCAGCAGAGAGGGGGCTGGCACTGAAGCTTTCTTT. The full variable domain, rest sourced from reference TRBV5-1 and TRBJ1-1, is KAGVTQTPRYLIKTRGQQVTLSCSPISGHRSVSWYQQTPGQGLQFLFEYFSETQRNKGNFPGRFSGRQFSNSRSEMNVSTLELGDSALYLCASREGAGTEAFFGQGTRLTVV.

The CDR3 region has the DNA TGCGCCAGCAGCTTGTTGGCTTTGGCGGGAGGAGCCAATGAGCAGTTCTTC. Translating it yields CASSLLALAGGANEQFF. This chain connects TRBV5-1 to TRBJ2-1; TRBD2 aligns across 8 bases. The CDR3 is 17 amino acids. Germline-derived CDR1 and CDR2 are SGHRS and YFSETQ. Trimming at V came to 1 base and at J to 6 bases, leaving 12 bases not matched to a gene. Using reference TRBV5-1 and TRBJ2-1 for the parts outside the CDR3, the full variable domain is KAGVTQTPRYLIKTRGQQVTLSCSPISGHRSVSWYQQTPGQGLQFLFEYFSETQRNKGNFPGRFSGRQFSNSRSEMNVSTLELGDSALYLCASSLLALAGGANEQFFGPGTRLTVL.

This clone occurred a few times. The chain links TRBV5-1 to TRBJ2-1; TRBD2 agrees at 14 bases. The junction had 2 bases not matched to a gene; V was cut back by 4 bases and J by 5 bases. This CDR3 is built from 15 residues. Germline loops: CDR1 SGHRS, CDR2 YFSETQ. CDR3 in DNA: TGCGCCAGCAGCGTGACTAGCGGGAGGGACAATGAGCAGTTCTTC. Encoded protein: CASSVTSGRDNEQFF.

This clone was seen more than once but under ten times. This rearrangement joins TRBV4-3 to TRBJ1-5; 7 positions match TRBD1. Germline CDR1 is LGHNA and CDR2 is YSLEER. The J segment lost 10 bases and the V segment lost 3 bases, leaving 9 bases of the junction unmatched. The CDR3 length is 14 residues. DNA for the CDR3: TGCGCCAGCAGCCAGGATACAGGGGTTCAACCCCAGCATTTT. Encoded protein: CASSQDTGVQPQHF.

The chain couples TRBV4-1 to TRBJ2-7, with TRBD1 as a possible D gene (6 bases). CDR3 size: 15 residues. CDR1 is MGHRA, CDR2 YSYEKL, per germline. Deletions cut 2 bases from V and 3 bases from J, with 14 bases between. The chain's CDR3 is CASSQTQGGIYEQYF. The CDR3 DNA follows: TGCGCCAGCAGCCAAACACAGGGTGGGATCTACGAGCAGTACTTC.

The chain couples TRBV30 to TRBJ2-1, with D uncertain. CDR1 and CDR2 (germline): GTSNPN, SVGIG (reference sequence). V lost 0 bases to trimming and J lost 10 bases, with 13 bases between them. The CDR3 consists of 13 residues. The CDR3 reads CAWSVREKWEQFF. CDR3 sequence (DNA): TGTGCCTGGAGTGTAAGAGAGAAATGGGAGCAGTTCTTC.